This T cell receptor (beta chain) was identified in a study of vaccination and CD4 T cells after COVID-19. Across the study: Post-vaccine specimens were obtained a median roughly 70 days after dose two (range 14 to 241).

Treatment meaning: roughly ten-day PBMC culture with coronavirus spike peptide pools or control peptides (ViraFEST assay). Cultures used some 2 million PBMCs per well, about 10 IU/ml IL-2 and approximately 9.6 ug/ml peptides. In germline, CDR1 is MNHNS, CDR2 SASEGT. Trimming took off 6 bases at V and 6 bases at J, with 20 bases between the two ends. CDR3 length equals 15 residues. The table lists this clonotype with a count of one. Its matching antigen is unknown. The Oncomine TCR Beta short-read assay sequenced DNA from cultured CD4+ T cells. Cultures of CD4+ T cells served as the source for extracting genomic DNA. In TCRdb, the PCR reads were re-called with MiXCR into one record per CDR3 protein. The table has about 19,000 distinct CDR3 sequences, about half seen once.

The TCR was taken from a human donor who had recovered from COVID-19. What was sequenced was CD4+ T cells from blood, cultured in vitro. The genes are TRBV6-1 and TRBJ1-1; D may be TRBD1 (6 bases). The CDR3 is CASRKAGQGRPEAFF. The CDR3 bases are TGTGCCAGCAGGAAGGCGGGGCAGGGGCGGCCTGAAGCTTTCTTT.